Below, 10 T cell receptor beta chains from the same sample are listed, as sequenced in a study of naive and memory T cell subsets. Stated treatment: skin biopsy from PPD injection site in Mantoux-positive individual. An oligonucleotide containing a UMI was ligated to the 3' end of TCR cDNA. Ligated cDNA underwent four rounds of PCR with nested alpha and beta constant region primers and SP2. TCRdb reprocessed the UMI-ligation and nested PCR reads with MiXCR, giving one entry per CDR3 protein. The profile shows 37,000 or so distinct CDR3 sequences, approximately 10% of them singletons. The sequencing here drew on skin, taken from a tuberculin skin test site. These receptors were obtained from an adult in good health.

Turning to this clonotype: This may be a read error, as it is one base from a much larger clone. The chain recombines TRBV11-3 with TRBJ1-5; TRBD1 is a possible D gene (5 bases). The germline V gene has CDR1 SGHNT and CDR2 YENEEA. V was cut by 6 bases and J by 7 bases, with 22 bases left in between. This CDR3 contains 16 residues. Here the CDR3 reads CASRHTGGAYKQPQHF. In DNA, the CDR3 is TGTGCCAGCAGACATACCGGAGGGGCTTACAAGCAGCCCCAGCATTTT.

This clonotype is deemed medium-sized (0.01 to 0.1%). The V gene is TRBV18, the J gene TRBJ2-4; the match to TRBD1 covers 8 bases. This CDR3 has 15 residues. After removal of 1 base from V and 6 bases from J, the junction contained 5 bases not matched to a gene. Germline CDR1 and CDR2: KGHSH and LQKENI. CDR3 amino acids: CASSPQTGEGNIQYF. CDR3 in DNA: TGTGCCAGCTCACCACAGACAGGGGAAGGAAACATTCAGTACTTC.

This clonotype was observed at least ten times. The rearrangement joins TRBV28 to TRBJ2-5; no definite D call. The CDR3 is 13 amino acids. V lost 1 base, J lost 2 bases, and 5 bases lay in between. Germline V gene sequence: CDR1 MDHEN, CDR2 SYDVKM. The DNA of the CDR3 is TGTGCCAGCAGTTTATTAGGACAAGAGACCCAGTACTTC. As protein: CASSLLGQETQYF. The full variable domain, with the rest looked up from reference TRBV28 and TRBJ2-5, is DVKVTQSSRYLVKRTGEKVFLECVQDMDHENMFWYRQDPGLGLRLIYFSYDVKMKEKGDIPEGYSVSREKKERFSLILESASTNQTSMYLCASSLLGQETQYFGPGTRLLVL.

This clonotype was counted at least ten times. This rearrangement joins TRBV10-3 to TRBJ2-7; 7 bases line up with TRBD2. Germline assignment: CDR1 ENHRY and CDR2 SYGVKD. V was clipped by 8 bases and J by 3 bases; unmatched bases: 7. This CDR3 is built from 13 residues. The CDR3 region has the DNA TGTGCCATCCGACCCGGGACTAACTACGAGCAGTACTTC. This gives the protein CAIRPGTNYEQYF.

This clonotype has only a few counts. A junction end diverges from the germline sequence, so it may reflect a read error. V gene TRBV7-7 combines with J gene TRBJ2-5; weak D call: TRBD2 (5 bases). This CDR3 is 14 amino acids long. Germline V gives CDR1 SSHAT, CDR2 FNYEAQ (reference sequence). CDR3 in DNA: TGTGCTAGCAGCTTAGCGACTGGTCAAGAGACCCAGTACTTC. It encodes CASSLATGQETQYF.

This clonotype appeared a few times. V gene TRBV12-3 or TRBV12-4 combines with J gene TRBJ2-1; D is unresolved. Trimming took 6 bases from V and 7 from J, leaving 13 bases between them. The CDR3 contains 13 residues. Written as DNA, the CDR3 is TGTGCCAGCAGAGACCCCACGGAGAATGAGCAGTTCTTC. This codes for CASRDPTENEQFF.

This clonotype came up a few times. The chain combines TRBV28 with TRBJ1-1; D not resolved. The germline V gene has CDR1 MDHEN and CDR2 SYDVKM. The CDR3 covers 13 residues. With 7 bases removed from V and 0 bases from J, the gap between germline ends came to 9 bases. The CDR3 bases are TGTGCCAGCACGCGACGGATGAACACTGAAGCTTTCTTT. Its translation is CASTRRMNTEAFF.

This clonotype was counted ten times or more. The chain joins TRBV20-1 to TRBJ1-4; possible D gene TRBD1, 5 bases. Between the trimmed V and J ends, which lost 3 bases and 5 bases, there was a span of 7 bases. The CDR3 loop spans 12 amino acids. Germline CDR1 DFQATT, CDR2 SNEGSKA (reference sequence). Here the CDR3 DNA reads TGCAGTGCTAGGGGGCTAAATGAAAAACTGTTTTTT. Its translation is CSARGLNEKLFF.

The chain joins TRBV11-2 to TRBJ2-1; tentative D call: TRBD2 (6 bases). The germline V gene encodes CDR1 SGHAT and CDR2 FQNNGV. There are 13 residues in the CDR3. V lost 4 bases to trimming and J lost 7 bases, with 11 bases between them. In nucleotides, the CDR3 is TGTGCCAGCAGCTCACAGACTAGAAATGAGCAGTTCTTC. It codes for CASSSQTRNEQFF.

J is TRBJ1-1 and V is TRBV28; D gene unclear. V gave up 6 bases and J gave up 1 base, with 15 bases separating them. The CDR3 sequence is 15 residues long. Germline CDR1 reads MDHEN; CDR2 reads SYDVKM. CDR3 amino acids: CASRLVILRNTEAFF. The CDR3, as DNA: TGTGCCAGCAGGCTAGTAATCCTCAGGAACACTGAAGCTTTCTTT.